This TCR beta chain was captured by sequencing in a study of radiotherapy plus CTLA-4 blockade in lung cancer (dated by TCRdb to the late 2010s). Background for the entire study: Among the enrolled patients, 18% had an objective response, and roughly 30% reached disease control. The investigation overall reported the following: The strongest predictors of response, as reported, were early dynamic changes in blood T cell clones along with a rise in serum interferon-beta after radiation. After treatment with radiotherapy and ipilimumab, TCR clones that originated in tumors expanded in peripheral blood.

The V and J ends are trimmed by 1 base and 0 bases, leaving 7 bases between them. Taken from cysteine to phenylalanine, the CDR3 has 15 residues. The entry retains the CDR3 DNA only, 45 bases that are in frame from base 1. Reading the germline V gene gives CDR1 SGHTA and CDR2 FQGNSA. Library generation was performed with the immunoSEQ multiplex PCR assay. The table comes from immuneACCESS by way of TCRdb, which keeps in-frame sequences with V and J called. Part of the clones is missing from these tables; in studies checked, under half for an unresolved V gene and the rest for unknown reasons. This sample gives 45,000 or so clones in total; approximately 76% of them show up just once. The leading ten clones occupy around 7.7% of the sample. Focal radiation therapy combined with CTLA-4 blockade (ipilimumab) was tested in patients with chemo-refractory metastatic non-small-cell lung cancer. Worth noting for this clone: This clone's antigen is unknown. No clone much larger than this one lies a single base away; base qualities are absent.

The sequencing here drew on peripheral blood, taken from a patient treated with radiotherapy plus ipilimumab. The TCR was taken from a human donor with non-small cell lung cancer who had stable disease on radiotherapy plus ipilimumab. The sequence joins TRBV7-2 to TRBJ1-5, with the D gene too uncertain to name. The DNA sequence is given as TGTGCCAGCAGCTTAGTAACAGATAGCAATCAGCCCCAGCATTTT. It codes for CASSLVTDSNQPQHF.